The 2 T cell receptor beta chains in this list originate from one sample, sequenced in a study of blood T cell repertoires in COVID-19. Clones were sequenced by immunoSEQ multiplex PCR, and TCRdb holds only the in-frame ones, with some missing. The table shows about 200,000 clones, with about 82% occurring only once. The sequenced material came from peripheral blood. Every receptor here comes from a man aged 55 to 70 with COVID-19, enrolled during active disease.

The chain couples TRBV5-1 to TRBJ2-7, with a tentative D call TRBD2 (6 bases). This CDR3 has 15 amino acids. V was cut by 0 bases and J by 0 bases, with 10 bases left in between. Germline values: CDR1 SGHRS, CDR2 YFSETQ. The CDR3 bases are TGCGCCAGCAGCTTGGGGACGGAGGGCTCCTACGAGCAGTACTTC. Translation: CASSLGTEGSYEQYF.

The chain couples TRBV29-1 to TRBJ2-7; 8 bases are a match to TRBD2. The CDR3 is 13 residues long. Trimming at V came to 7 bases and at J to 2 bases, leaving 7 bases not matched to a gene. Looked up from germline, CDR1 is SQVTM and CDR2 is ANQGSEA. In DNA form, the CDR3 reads TGCAGCGCATTGCGGGGGGTTCCCTACGAGCAGTACTTC. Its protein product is CSALRGVPYEQYF.